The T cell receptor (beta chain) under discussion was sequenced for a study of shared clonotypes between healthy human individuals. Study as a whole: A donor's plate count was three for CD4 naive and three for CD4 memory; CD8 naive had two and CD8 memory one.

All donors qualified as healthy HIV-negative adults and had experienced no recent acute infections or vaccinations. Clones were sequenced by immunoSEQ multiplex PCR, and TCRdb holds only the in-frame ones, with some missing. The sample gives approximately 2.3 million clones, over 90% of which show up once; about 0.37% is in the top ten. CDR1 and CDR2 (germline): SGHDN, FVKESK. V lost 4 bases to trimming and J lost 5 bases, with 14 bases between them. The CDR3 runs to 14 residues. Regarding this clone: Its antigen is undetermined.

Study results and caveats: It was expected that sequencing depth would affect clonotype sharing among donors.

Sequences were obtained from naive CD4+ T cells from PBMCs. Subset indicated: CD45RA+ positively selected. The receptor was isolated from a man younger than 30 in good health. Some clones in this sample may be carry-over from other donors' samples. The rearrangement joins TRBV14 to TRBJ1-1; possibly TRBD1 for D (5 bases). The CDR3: CASSPLGGGTEAFF. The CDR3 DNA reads TGTGCCAGCAGCCCCCTTGGGGGAGGGACTGAAGCTTTCTTT. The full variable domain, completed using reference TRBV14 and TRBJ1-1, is EAGVTQFPSHSVIEKGQTVTLRCDPISGHDNLYWYRRVMGKEIKFLLHFVKESKQDESGMPNNRFLAERTGGTYSTLKVQPAELEDSGVYFCASSPLGGGTEAFFGQGTRLTVV.